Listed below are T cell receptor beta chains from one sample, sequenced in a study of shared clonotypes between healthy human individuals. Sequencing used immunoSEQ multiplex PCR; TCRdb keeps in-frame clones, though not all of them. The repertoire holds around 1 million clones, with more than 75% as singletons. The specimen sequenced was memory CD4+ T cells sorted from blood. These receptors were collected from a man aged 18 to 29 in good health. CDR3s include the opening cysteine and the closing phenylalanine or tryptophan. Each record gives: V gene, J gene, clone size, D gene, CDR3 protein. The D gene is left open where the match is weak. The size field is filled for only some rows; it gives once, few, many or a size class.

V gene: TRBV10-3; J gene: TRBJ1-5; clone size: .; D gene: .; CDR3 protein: CAISESRGDQPQHF
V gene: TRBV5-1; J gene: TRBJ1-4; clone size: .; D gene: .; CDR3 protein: CASSPGLNEKLFF
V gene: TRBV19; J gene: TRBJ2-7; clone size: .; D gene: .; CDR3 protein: CASSKGLGPLYEQYF
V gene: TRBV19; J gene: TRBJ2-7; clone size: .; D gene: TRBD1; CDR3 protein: CASSIGQGYEQYF
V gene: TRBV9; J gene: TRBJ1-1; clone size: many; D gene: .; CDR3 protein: CASSAMSGDNTEAFF
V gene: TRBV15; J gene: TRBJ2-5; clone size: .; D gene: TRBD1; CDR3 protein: CASRQGASKTQYF
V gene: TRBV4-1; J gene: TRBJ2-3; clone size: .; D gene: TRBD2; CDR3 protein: CASSQDSLALDTQYF
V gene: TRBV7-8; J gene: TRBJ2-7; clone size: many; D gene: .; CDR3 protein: CASSLAGGYEQYF
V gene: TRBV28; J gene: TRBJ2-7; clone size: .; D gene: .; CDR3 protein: CASSKRGEQYF
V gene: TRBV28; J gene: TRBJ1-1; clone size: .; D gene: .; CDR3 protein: CASSYTGQTNTEAFF
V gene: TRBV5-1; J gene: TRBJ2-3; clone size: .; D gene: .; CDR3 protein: CASSFQTLTDTQYF
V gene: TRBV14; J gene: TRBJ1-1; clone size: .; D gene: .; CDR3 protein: CASSHHTGGGAFF
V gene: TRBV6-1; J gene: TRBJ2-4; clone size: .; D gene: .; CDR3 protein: CASSESDYHYSIAKNIQYF
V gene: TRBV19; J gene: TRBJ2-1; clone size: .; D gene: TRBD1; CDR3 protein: CASSIDRGYRGQDEQFF
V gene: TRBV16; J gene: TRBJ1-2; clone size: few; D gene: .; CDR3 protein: CASSQSQDTGYTF
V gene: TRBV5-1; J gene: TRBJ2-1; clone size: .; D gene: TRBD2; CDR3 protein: CASSPDGTRGWDEQFF
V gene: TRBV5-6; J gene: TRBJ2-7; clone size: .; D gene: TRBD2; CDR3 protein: CASSPLAGDYEQYF
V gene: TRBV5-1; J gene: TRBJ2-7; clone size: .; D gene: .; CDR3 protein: CASSRTGVTYEQYF
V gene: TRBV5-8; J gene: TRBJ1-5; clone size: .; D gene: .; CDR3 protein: CASSPDRNGNQPQHF
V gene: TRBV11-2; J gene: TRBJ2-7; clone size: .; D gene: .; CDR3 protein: CASTKQGFLYEQYF
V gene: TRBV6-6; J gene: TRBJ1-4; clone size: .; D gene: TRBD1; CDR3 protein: CASSLGTVTNEKLFF
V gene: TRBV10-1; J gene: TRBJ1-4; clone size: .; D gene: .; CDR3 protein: CASSDTASNEKLFF
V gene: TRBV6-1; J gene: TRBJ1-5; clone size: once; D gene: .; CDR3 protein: CASSGTGLGNQPQHF
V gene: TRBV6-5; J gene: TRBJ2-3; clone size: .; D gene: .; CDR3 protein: CASSYSSGWRADTQYF
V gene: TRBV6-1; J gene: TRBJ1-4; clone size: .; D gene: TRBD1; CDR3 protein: CASSAVRQGNSEKLFF
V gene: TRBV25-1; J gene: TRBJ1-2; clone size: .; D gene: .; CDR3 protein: CASSPSGARGYTF
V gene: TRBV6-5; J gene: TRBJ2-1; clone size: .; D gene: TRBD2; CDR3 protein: CASSYSPSGGDNEQFF
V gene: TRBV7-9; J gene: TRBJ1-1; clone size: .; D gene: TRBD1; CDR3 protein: CASSLYYPDRATEAFF
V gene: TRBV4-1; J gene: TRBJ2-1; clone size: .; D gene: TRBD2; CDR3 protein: CASSQDWTSLFF
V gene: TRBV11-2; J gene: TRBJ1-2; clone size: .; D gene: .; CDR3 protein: CASSLDSGANYGYTF
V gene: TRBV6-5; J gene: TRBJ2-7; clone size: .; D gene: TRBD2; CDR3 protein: CASSYSVGRAYEQYF
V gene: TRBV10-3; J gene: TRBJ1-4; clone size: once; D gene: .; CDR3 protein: CAISGGTNEKLFF
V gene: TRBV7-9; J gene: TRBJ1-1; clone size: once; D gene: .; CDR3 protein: CASSSRPSGVAFF
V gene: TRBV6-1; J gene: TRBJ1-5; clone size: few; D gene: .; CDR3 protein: CASSAGANQPQHF
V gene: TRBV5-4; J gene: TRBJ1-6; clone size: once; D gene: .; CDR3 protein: CASSLMPGWGYSPLHF
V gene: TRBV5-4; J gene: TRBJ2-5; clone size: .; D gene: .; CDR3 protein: CASSLGARSQGTQYF
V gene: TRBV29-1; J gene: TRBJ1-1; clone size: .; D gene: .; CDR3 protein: CSVEDQSSRLLNTEAFF
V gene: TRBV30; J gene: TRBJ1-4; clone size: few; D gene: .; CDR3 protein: CAWSRRGGSEKLFF
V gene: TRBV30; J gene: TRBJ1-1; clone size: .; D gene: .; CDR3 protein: CASNIDRPNTEAFF
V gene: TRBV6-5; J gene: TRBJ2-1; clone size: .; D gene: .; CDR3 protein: CASSYGWARRNEQFF
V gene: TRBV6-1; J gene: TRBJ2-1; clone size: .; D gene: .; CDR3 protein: CASRNDRHNEQFF
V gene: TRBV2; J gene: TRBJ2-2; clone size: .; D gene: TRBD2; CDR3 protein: CASGGQGGDTGELFF
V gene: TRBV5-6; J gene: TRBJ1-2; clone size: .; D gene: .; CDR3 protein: CASSSHRTQTSNYGYTF
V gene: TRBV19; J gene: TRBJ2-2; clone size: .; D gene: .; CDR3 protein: CASSYGGQGTGELFF
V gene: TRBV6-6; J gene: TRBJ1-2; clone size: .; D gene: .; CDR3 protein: CASSATGNYGYTF
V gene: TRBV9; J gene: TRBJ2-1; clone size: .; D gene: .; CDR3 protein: CASSVLQGGSEQFF
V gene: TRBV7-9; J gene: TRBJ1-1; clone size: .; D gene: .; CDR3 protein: CASSLLMNTEAFF
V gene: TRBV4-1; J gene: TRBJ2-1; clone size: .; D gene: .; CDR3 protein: CASSQEDSSSYNEQFF
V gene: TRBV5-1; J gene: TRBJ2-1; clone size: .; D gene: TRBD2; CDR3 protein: CASSVPLAGGSNEQFF
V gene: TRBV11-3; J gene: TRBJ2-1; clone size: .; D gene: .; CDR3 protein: CASSPGSSYNEQFF
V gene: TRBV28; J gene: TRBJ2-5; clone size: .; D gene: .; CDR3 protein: CASSLTTAEETQYF
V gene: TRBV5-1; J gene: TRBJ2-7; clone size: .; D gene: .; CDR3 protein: CASSRQLGPGGGNEQYF
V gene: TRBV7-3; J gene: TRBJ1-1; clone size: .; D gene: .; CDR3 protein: CASSPGTLNTEAFF
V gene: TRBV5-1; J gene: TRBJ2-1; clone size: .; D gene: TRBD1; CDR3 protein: CASSSGQGASNEQFF
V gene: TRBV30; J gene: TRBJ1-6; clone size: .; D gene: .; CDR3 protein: CAWNVANSPLHF
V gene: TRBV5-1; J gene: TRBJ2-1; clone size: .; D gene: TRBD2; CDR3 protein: CASSRGLAGVNEQFF
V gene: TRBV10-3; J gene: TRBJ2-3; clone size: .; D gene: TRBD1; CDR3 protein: CAIESPQGKTQYF
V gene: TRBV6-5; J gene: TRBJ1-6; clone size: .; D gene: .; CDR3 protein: CASTLRVGTNSPLHF
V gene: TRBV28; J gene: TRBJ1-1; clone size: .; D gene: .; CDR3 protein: CASSNYAQGRRTEAFF